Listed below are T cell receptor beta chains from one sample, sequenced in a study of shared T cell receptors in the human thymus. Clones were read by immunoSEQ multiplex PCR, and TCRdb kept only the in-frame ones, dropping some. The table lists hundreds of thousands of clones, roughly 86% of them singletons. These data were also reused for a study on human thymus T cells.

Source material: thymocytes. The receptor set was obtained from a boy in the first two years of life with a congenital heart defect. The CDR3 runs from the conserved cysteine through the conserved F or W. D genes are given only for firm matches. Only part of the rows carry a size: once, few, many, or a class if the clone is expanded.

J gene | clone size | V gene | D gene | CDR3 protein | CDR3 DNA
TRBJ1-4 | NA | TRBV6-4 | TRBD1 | CASSDFQGGTNEKLFF | TGTGCCAGCAGTGACTTCCAGGGGGGAACTAATGAAAAACTGTTTTTT
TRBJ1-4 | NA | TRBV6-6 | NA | CASSYWRATNEKLFF | TGTGCCAGCAGTTACTGGCGGGCAACTAATGAAAAACTGTTTTTT
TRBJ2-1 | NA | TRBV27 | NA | CASSPSASSYNEQFF | TGTGCCAGCAGTCCTAGCGCAAGCTCCTACAATGAGCAGTTCTTC
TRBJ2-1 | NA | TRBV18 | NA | CASSPPPGGLSYNEQFF | TGTGCCAGCTCACCACCCCCGGGTGGACTCTCCTACAATGAGCAGTTCTTC
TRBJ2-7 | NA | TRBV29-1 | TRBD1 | CSVGGQNYYEQYF | TGCAGCGTTGGGGGACAGAACTACTACGAGCAGTACTTC
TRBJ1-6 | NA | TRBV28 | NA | CASSLCPGVYNSPLHF | TGTGCCAGCAGTTTATGCCCCGGGGTCTATAATTCACCCCTCCACTTT
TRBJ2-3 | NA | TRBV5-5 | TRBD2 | CASSLAPTSGTSDTQYF | TGTGCCAGCAGCTTGGCCCCGACTAGCGGGACGTCAGATACGCAGTATTTT
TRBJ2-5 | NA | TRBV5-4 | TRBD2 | CASSTGTSGQETQYF | TGTGCCAGCAGCACCGGGACTAGCGGCCAAGAGACCCAGTACTTC
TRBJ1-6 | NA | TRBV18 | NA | CASSPESRSPLHF | TGTGCCAGCTCACCTGAAAGCCGTTCACCCCTCCACTTT
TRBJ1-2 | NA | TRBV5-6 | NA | CASTATGTNYGYTF | TGTGCCAGCACGGCTACCGGGACAAACTATGGCTACACCTTC
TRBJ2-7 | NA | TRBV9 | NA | CASSPGGEQYF | TGTGCCAGCAGCCCCGGGGGCGAGCAGTACTTC
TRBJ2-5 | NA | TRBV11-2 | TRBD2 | CASTIIAGGPVETQYF | TGTGCCAGCACCATTATAGCGGGAGGGCCGGTGGAGACCCAGTACTTC
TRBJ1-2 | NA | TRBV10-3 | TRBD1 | CAISEPRGNYGYTF | TGTGCCATCAGTGAGCCCAGGGGGAACTATGGCTACACCTTC
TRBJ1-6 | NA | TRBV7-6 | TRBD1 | CASSLGDGSGTAVPTLHF | TGTGCCAGCAGCTTAGGGGACGGGTCCGGGACAGCGGTCCCGACCCTCCACTTT
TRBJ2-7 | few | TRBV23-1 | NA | CASSQSLSYEQYF | TGCGCCAGCAGTCAATCCCTATCCTACGAGCAGTACTTC
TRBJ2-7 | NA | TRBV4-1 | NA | CASSQAQMASSYEQYF | TGCGCCAGCAGCCAAGCACAGATGGCGAGCTCCTACGAGCAGTACTTC
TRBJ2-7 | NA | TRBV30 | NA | CAWKGQGSSYEQYF | TGTGCCTGGAAGGGGCAGGGGAGCTCCTACGAGCAGTACTTC
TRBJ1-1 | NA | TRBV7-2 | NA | CASTSTGRNTEAFF | TGTGCCAGCACCTCGACAGGCAGGAACACTGAAGCTTTCTTT
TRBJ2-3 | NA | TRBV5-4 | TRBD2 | CASSLTTSGSFGGQYF | TGTGCCAGCAGCTTAACTACTAGCGGGAGTTTCGGAGGGCAGTATTTT
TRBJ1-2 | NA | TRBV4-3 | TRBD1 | CASSQDPPGQGLNYGYTF | TGCGCCAGCAGCCAAGACCCCCCGGGACAGGGGCTGAACTATGGCTACACCTTC
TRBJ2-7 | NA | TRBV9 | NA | CASSVAGDYEQYF | TGTGCCAGCAGCGTAGCGGGAGACTACGAGCAGTACTTC
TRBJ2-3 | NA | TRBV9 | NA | CASSVDGGTQIPQYF | TGTGCCAGCAGCGTAGATGGCGGGACTCAAATCCCCCAGTATTTT
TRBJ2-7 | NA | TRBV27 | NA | CASSSLSRGPSYEQYF | TGTGCCAGCAGCAGTTTATCTCGTGGGCCGAGCTACGAGCAGTACTTC
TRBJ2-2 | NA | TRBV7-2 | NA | CASSLDTESNTGELFF | TGTGCCAGCAGCTTAGATACGGAGTCAAACACCGGGGAGCTGTTTTTT
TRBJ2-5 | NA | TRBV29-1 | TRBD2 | CSVASGPPKTQYF | TGCAGCGTTGCTAGCGGGCCGCCGAAGACCCAGTACTTC
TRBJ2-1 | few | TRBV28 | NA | CASSSPFSSYNEQFF | TGTGCCAGCAGTTCCCCATTTAGCTCCTACAATGAGCAGTTCTTC
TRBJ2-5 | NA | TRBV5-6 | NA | CASSLDRTYQETQYF | TGTGCCAGCAGCTTGGACAGAACTTACCAAGAGACCCAGTACTTC
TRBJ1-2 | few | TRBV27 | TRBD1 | CASTHTTGSYGYTF | TGTGCCAGCACTCATACGACAGGGTCCTATGGCTACACCTTC
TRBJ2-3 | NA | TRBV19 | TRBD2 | CASRTSGGTDTQYF | TGTGCCAGCCGGACTAGCGGGGGCACAGATACGCAGTATTTT
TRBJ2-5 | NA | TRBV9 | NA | CASSVAPSQTQYF | TGTGCCAGCAGCGTAGCCCCTAGCCAGACCCAGTACTTC
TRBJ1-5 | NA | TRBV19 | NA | CASNSGEREHF | TGTGCCAGTAATTCAGGGGAAAGGGAGCATTTT
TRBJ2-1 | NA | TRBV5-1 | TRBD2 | CASSLRLAGPQIYNEQFF | TGCGCCAGCAGCTTGAGACTAGCGGGGCCCCAAATTTACAATGAGCAGTTCTTC
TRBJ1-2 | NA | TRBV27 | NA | CASKDRGYGYTF | TGTGCCAGCAAGGACCGGGGCTATGGCTACACCTTC
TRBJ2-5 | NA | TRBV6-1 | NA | CASIGVSRETQYF | TGTGCCAGCATCGGGGTGAGTCGGGAGACCCAGTACTTC
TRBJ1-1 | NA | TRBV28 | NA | CASSQRRSDTEAFF | TGTGCCAGCAGCCAACGCCGCTCGGACACTGAAGCTTTCTTT
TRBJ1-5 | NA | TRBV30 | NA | CAWSVPGKVSSNQPQHF | TGTGCCTGGAGTGTTCCAGGGAAAGTGTCTAGCAATCAGCCCCAGCATTTT
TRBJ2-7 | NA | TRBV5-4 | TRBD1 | CASSLGQGKHEQYF | TGTGCCAGCAGCTTGGGACAGGGGAAGCACGAGCAGTACTTC
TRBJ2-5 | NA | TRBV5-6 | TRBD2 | CASSLGLAGVGLETQYF | TGTGCCAGCAGCTTGGGACTAGCGGGGGTTGGGTTGGAGACCCAGTACTTC
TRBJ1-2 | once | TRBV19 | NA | CASSILLTGTF | TGTGCCAGTAGTATTCTTCTTACCGGGACCTTC
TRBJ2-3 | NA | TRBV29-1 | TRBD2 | CSVLAVTDTQYF | TGCAGCGTTCTAGCGGTCACAGATACGCAGTATTTT
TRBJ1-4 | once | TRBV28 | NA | CASSRQVRKAPLSSGLALFF | TGTGCCAGCAGTCGACAGGTTCGCAAAGCCCCCCTCTCATCAGGTCTTGCGCTGTTTTTT
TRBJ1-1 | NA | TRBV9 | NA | CASSVVPEQNTEAFF | TGTGCCAGCAGCGTAGTCCCCGAGCAGAACACTGAAGCTTTCTTT
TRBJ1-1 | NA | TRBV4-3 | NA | CASSSKPDTEAFF | TGCGCCAGCAGCTCTAAACCGGACACTGAAGCTTTCTTT
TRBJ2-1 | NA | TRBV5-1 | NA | CASSLGTVGSYNEQFF | TGCGCCAGCAGCTTGGGGACAGTCGGCTCCTACAATGAGCAGTTCTTC
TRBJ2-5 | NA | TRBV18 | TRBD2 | CASSQSRLAPRETQYF | TGTGCCAGCTCACAGAGCCGACTAGCCCCCAGAGAGACCCAGTACTTC
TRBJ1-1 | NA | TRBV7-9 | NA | CASSDGGSTEAFF | TGTGCCAGCAGCGACGGGGGGAGCACTGAAGCTTTCTTT
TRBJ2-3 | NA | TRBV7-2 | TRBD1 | CASSPTVARGRITDTQYF | TGTGCCAGCAGCCCCACCGTGGCCAGGGGGCGCATCACAGATACGCAGTATTTT
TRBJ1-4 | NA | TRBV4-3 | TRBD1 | CASSRGTGNEKLFF | TGCGCCAGCAGTCGAGGGACAGGAAATGAAAAACTGTTTTTT
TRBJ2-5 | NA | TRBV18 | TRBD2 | CASSPPGLAQETQYF | TGTGCCAGCTCACCCCCCGGACTAGCGCAAGAGACCCAGTACTTC